Below are 15 T cell receptor beta chains sequenced from a single sample in a study of Ad26.COV2.S vaccination and SARS-CoV-2 variants. Sample treatment: roughly 20 received Ad26.COV2.S at low or high dose, single or two shots; 5 received placebo; per-sample allocation not given. Material that was analyzed had been drawn on day 63 after the first vaccine or placebo injection. Sequencing used immunoSEQ multiplex PCR; TCRdb keeps in-frame clones, though not all of them. Found here are 350,000 to 500,000 clones, approximately 89% of them singletons; the top ten hold 2.5%. Source: peripheral blood, taken in a trial of Ad26.COV2.S vaccine versus placebo. Every receptor here comes from a person aged 18-65 years who received the Ad26.COV2.S COVID-19 vaccine or a placebo.

J is TRBJ1-2 and V is TRBV27; D is unresolved. CDR1 MNHEY and CDR2 SMNVEV come from the germline V gene (reference sequence). This CDR3 contains 12 residues. Trimming removed 6 bases from V and 7 bases from J, with 12 bases in between. The CDR3: CASRLQRGGYTF. In nucleotides, the CDR3 is TGTGCCAGCAGGCTACAGCGCGGTGGCTACACCTTC.

The genes are TRBV7-9 and TRBJ2-5; no reliable D call. This CDR3 comprises 11 residues. V was pared by 5 bases and J by 7 bases, with 8 bases between. From germline, CDR1 is SEHNR and CDR2 FQNEAQ (reference sequence). The CDR3 nucleotides are TGTGCCAGCAGCCCCTCAGTGACCCAGTACTTC. Translation gives CASSPSVTQYF.

This chain joins TRBV4-3 and TRBJ2-5; a weak D match, TRBD1 (5 bases). The CDR3 has 14 amino acids. V was cut by 0 bases and J by 7 bases, with 12 bases left in between. Germline CDR1 is LGHNA and CDR2 is YSLEER. The CDR3 DNA sequence: TGCGCCAGCAGCCAAGATACGGACATCAGGACCCAGTACTTC. Translated, it gives CASSQDTDIRTQYF.

The rearrangement uses TRBV11-1 and TRBJ2-5; D gene uncertain. The CDR3 consists of 12 residues. Germline-derived CDR1 and CDR2 are SGHAT and FQDESV (reference sequence). V gave up 2 bases and J gave up 4 bases, with 5 bases separating them. This CDR3 reads CASSLMGETQYF. The DNA of the CDR3 is TGTGCCAGCAGCTTAATGGGAGAGACCCAGTACTTC.

The chain recombines TRBV7-2 with TRBJ1-1; D unresolved. V lost 4 bases and J lost 5, with 8 bases in between. CDR3 length: 12 amino acids. Germline values: CDR1 SGHTA, CDR2 FQGNSA. DNA of the CDR3: TGTGCCAGCAGCTCTAAGAGGACTGAAGCTTTCTTT. It is translated as CASSSKRTEAFF. Full variable domain (missing parts from reference TRBV7-2 and TRBJ1-1): GAGVSQSPSNKVTEKGKDVELRCDPISGHTALYWYRQSLGQGLEFLIYFQGNSAPDKSGLPSDRFSAERTGGSVSTLTIQRTQQEDSAVYLCASSSKRTEAFFGQGTRLTVV.

The J gene is TRBJ2-7, the V gene TRBV10-3; no clear D gene. This CDR3 has 13 amino acids. Germline CDR1 and CDR2: ENHRY and SYGVKD. V was clipped by 7 bases and J by 2 bases, with 12 bases between them. CDR3: CAITPDGTYEQYF. The DNA for the CDR3 is TGTGCCATCACCCCGGACGGCACCTACGAGCAGTACTTC.

Comments on this clone: Other DNA sequences in this sample translate to the same CDR3. Here the CDR3 DNA reads TGTGCTAGTGGAGCCTCGGGGGAAGAGACCCAGTACTTC. It encodes CASGASGEETQYF. V and J are TRBV12-5 and TRBJ2-5; D may be TRBD2 (6 bases). The CDR3 runs 13 residues. Germline lookup yields CDR1 LGHNT and CDR2 FRNRAP. The ends were cut back, 6 bases at V and 3 bases at J, with 11 bases in the middle. Supplemented by reference TRBV12-5 and TRBJ2-5, the full variable domain reads DARVTQTPRHKVTEMGQEVTMRCQPILGHNTVFWYRQTMMQGLELLAYFRNRAPLDDSGMPKDRFSAEMPDATLATLKIQPSEPRDSAVYFCASGASGEETQYFGPGTRLLVL.

The V call is TRBV11-2, the J call TRBJ2-7, with unresolved D. V lost 2 bases, J lost 6 bases, and 14 bases lay in between. CDR1 is SGHAT and CDR2 is FQNNGV in the germline V gene. This CDR3 contains 14 residues. This CDR3 is CASSLQARSVEQYF. CDR3 sequence (DNA): TGTGCCAGCAGCTTACAGGCCCGTTCGGTCGAGCAGTACTTC.

The rearrangement joins TRBV24-1 to TRBJ2-5; possibly TRBD1 for D (6 bases). V lost 3 bases, J lost 5 bases, and 15 bases lay in between. This CDR3 region has 15 residues. CDR1 is KGHDR and CDR2 is SFDVKD in the germline V gene. The CDR3 loop is CATSDPTGTGETQYF. CDR3 in DNA: TGTGCCACCAGTGATCCGACAGGTACCGGGGAGACCCAGTACTTC.

The chain joins TRBV2 to TRBJ1-5, with TRBD1 as a possible D gene (5 bases). Trimming shortened V by 1 base and J by 9 bases, and 16 bases separated the two germline ends. Germline CDR1 and CDR2: SNHLY and FYNNEI. This CDR3 spans 15 amino acids. CDR3 sequence reads: CASSEDGRGHMPQHF. Here the CDR3 DNA reads TGTGCCAGCAGTGAAGATGGGCGCGGACATATGCCCCAGCATTTT.

The chain uses TRBV6-5 and TRBJ1-6, with 8 bases matching TRBD1. Germline CDR1 is MNHEY and CDR2 is SVGAGI. J lost 10 bases, V lost 6 bases, and 11 bases had no gene match. This CDR3 region has 15 residues. The chain's CDR3 is CASSLTGALGSPLHF. CDR3 bases: TGTGCCAGCAGCTTGACAGGGGCGTTAGGGTCACCCCTCCACTTT.

The CDR3 DNA is TGTGCCAGCAGCCTGGGACAGGTAAAAGAGCAGTTCTTC. Its translation is CASSLGQVKEQFF. V gene TRBV28 combines with J gene TRBJ2-1; 8 bases match TRBD1. After removal of 6 bases from V and 10 bases from J, the junction contained 8 bases not matched to a gene. Per germline, CDR1 MDHEN and CDR2 SYDVKM. CDR3 size: 13 residues. Full variable domain (remainder filled in from reference TRBV28 and TRBJ2-1): DVKVTQSSRYLVKRTGEKVFLECVQDMDHENMFWYRQDPGLGLRLIYFSYDVKMKEKGDIPEGYSVSREKKERFSLILESASTNQTSMYLCASSLGQVKEQFFGPGTRLTVL.

The chain employs TRBV9 and TRBJ1-5; D is unclear. Trimming removed 2 bases from V and 5 bases from J, with 11 bases in between. CDR3 length: 14 amino acids. Looked up from germline, CDR1 is SGDLS and CDR2 is YYNGEE. The CDR3: CASSVGGSHQPQHF. DNA of the CDR3: TGTGCCAGCAGCGTGGGAGGGAGTCATCAGCCCCAGCATTTT.

This clone came up a few times. The gene calls are TRBV6-6 and TRBJ1-6; D uncertain. Germline values: CDR1 MNHNY, CDR2 SVGAGI (reference sequence). This CDR3 comprises 15 residues. V was shortened by 2 bases and J by 11 bases, with 16 bases between the two germline ends. The CDR3 loop is CASSYSGPESPPLHF. DNA for the CDR3: TGTGCCAGCAGTTACAGTGGACCCGAGAGTCCACCCCTCCACTTT.

This clone showed up just once. V gene TRBV6-5 combines with J gene TRBJ2-2; 7 bases match TRBD2. Looked up from germline, CDR1 is MNHEY and CDR2 is SVGAGI. The junction had 0 bases not matched to a gene; V was cut back by 2 bases and J by 6 bases. This CDR3 spans 13 amino acids. In nucleotides, the CDR3 is TGTGCCAGCAGTTACGGGGGGGCCGGGGAGCTGTTTTTT. Encoded protein: CASSYGGAGELFF.